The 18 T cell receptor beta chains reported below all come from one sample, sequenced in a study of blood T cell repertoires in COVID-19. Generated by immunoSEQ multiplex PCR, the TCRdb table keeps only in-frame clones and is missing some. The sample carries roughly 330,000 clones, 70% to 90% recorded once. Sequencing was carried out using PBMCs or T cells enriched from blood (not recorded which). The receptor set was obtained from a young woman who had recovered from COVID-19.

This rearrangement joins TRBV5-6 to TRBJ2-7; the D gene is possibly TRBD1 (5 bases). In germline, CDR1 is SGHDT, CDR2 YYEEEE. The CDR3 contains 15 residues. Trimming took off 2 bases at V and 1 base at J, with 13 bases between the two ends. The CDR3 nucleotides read TGTGCCAGCAGCTTATTAGACAGCCGATCCTACGAGCAGTACTTC. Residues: CASSLLDSRSYEQYF.

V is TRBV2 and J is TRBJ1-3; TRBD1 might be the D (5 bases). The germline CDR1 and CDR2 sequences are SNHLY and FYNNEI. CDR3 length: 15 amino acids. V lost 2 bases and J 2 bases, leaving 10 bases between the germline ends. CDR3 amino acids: CASSEQGGTGNTIYF. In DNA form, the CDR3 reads TGTGCCAGCAGTGAACAGGGAGGAACTGGAAACACCATATATTTT.

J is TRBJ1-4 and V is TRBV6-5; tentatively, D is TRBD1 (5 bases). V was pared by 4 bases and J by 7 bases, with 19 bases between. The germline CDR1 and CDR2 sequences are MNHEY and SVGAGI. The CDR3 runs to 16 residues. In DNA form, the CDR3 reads TGTGCCAGCAGTTCCGGACCCCAGGGTGTCAGTGAAAAACTGTTTTTT. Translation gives CASSSGPQGVSEKLFF.

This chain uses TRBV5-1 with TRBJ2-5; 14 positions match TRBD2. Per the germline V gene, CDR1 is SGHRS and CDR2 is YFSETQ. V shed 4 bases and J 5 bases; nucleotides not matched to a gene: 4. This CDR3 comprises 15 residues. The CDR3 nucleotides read TGCGCCAGCAGCGGGACTAGCGGGAGTCTGGAGACCCAGTACTTC. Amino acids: CASSGTSGSLETQYF.

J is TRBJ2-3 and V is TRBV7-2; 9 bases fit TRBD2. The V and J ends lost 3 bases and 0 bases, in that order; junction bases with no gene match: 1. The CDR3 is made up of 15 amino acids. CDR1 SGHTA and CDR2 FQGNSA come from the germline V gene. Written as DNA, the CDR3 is TGTGCCAGCAGCTTTAGCGGGAGTAGCACAGATACGCAGTATTTT. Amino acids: CASSFSGSSTDTQYF.

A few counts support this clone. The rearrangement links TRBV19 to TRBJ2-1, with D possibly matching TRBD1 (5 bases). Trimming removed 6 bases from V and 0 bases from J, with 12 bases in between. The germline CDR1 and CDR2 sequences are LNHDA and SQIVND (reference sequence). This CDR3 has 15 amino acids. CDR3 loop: CASSPYRSSYNEQFF. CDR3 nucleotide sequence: TGTGCCAGTAGCCCATACAGGAGCTCCTACAATGAGCAGTTCTTC.

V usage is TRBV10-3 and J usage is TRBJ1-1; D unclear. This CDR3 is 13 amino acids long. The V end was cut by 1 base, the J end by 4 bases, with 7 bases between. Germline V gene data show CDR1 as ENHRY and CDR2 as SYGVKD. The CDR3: CAISEFGATEAFF. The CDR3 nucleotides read TGTGCCATCAGTGAGTTCGGAGCCACTGAAGCTTTCTTT.

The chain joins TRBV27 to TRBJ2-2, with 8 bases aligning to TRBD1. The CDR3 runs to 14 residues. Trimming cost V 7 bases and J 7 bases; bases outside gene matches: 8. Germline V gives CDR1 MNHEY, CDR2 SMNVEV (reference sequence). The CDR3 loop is CASTPGQAIGELFF. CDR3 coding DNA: TGTGCCAGCACCCCGGGACAGGCGATCGGGGAGCTGTTTTTT.

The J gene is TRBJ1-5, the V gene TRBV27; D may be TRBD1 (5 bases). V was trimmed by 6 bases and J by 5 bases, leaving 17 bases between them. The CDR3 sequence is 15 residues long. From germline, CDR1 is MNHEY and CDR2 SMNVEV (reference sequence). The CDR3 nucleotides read TGTGCCAGCAGCCCCGGGACTTTGAGGTATCAGCCCCAGCATTTT. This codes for CASSPGTLRYQPQHF.

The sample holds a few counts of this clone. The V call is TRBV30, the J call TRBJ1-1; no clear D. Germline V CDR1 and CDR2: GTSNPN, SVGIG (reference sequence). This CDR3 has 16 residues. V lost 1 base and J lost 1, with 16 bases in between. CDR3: CAWSEWGVRGNTEAFF. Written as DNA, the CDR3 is TGTGCCTGGAGTGAGTGGGGTGTCCGGGGGAACACTGAAGCTTTCTTT.

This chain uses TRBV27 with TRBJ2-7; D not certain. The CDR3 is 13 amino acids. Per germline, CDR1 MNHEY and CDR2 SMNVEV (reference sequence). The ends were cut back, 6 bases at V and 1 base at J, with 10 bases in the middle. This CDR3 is CASSPGKSYEQYF. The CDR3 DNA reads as TGTGCCAGCAGCCCAGGAAAGTCCTACGAGCAGTACTTC.

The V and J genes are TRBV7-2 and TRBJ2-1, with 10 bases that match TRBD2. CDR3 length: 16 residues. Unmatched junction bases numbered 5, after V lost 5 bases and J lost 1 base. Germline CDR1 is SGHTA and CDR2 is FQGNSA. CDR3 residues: CASSLTSGVSYNEQFF. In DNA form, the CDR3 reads TGTGCCAGCAGCCTTACTAGCGGGGTTTCCTACAATGAGCAGTTCTTC.

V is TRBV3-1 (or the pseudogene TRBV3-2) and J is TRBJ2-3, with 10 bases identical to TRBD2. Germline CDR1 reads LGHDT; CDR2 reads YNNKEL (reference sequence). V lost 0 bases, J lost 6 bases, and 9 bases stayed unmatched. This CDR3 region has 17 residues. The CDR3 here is CASSQDPPAGGLDTQYF. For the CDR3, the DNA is TGTGCCAGCAGCCAAGATCCTCCAGCGGGGGGGCTGGATACGCAGTATTTT.

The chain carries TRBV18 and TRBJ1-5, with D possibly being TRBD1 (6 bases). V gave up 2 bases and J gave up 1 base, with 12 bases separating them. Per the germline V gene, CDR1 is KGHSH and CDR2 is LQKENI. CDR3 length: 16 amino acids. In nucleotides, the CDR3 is TGTGCCAGCTCACCAAACAGGGTGAAGAGCAATCAGCCCCAGCATTTT. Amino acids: CASSPNRVKSNQPQHF.

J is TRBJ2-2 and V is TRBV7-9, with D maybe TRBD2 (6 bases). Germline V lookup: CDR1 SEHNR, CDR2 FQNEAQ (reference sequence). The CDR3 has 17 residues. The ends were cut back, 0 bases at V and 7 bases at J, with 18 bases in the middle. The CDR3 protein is CASSLAGGPSADGELFF. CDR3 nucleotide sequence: TGTGCCAGCAGCTTAGCGGGGGGACCCTCGGCAGACGGGGAGCTGTTTTTT.

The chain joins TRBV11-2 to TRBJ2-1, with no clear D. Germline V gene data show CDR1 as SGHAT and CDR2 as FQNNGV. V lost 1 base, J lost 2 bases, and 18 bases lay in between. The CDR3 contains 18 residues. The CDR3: CASSLVSLRIWPYNEQFF. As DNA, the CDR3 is TGTGCCAGCAGCTTAGTATCGTTGAGGATCTGGCCCTACAATGAGCAGTTCTTC.

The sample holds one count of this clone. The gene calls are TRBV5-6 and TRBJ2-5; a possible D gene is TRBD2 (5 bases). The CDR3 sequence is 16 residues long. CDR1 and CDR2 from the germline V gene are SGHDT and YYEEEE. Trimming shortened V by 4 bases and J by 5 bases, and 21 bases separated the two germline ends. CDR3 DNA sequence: TGTGCCAGCAGCCGCGGACTTTTGGGCCCCGCCGAGACCCAGTACTTC. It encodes CASSRGLLGPAETQYF.

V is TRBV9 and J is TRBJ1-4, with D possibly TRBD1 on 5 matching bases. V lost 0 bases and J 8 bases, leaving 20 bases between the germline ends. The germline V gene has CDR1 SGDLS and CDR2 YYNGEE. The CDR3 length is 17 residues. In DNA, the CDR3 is TGTGCCAGCAGCGTAGGGTGGTCTGGGGCTTTTAGCGAAAAACTGTTTTTT. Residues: CASSVGWSGAFSEKLFF.